This T cell receptor (beta chain) was retrieved from a study of blood T cell repertoires in COVID-19. The method was immunoSEQ multiplex PCR; TCRdb's version includes in-frame clones alone and lacks a portion of them. The sample consists of roughly 70,000 clones, under 90% of them appearing once. Looked up from germline, CDR1 is LNHDA and CDR2 is SQIVND (reference sequence). The ends lost 1 base at V and 7 bases at J; junction bases unmatched: 8. The CDR3 sequence is 16 residues long. In this sample, this clone turned up many times. This clonotype was obtained from a man aged 50-60 years with active COVID-19. V is TRBV19 and J is TRBJ2-3; 10 bases match TRBD2. Material: peripheral blood. The CDR3 sequence: CASSIAVSGGFHTQYF. CDR3 DNA: TGTGCCAGTAGTATAGCGGTTAGCGGGGGGTTTCATACGCAGTATTTT. Supplemented by reference TRBV19 and TRBJ2-3, the full variable domain reads DGGITQSPKYLFRKEGQNVTLSCEQNLNHDAMYWYRQDPGQGLRLIYYSQIVNDFQKGDIAEGYSVSREKKESFPLTVTSAQKNPTAFYLCASSIAVSGGFHTQYFGPGTRLTVL.